This TCR beta chain was profiled in a study of T cells in Graves' hyperthyroidism and ophthalmopathy. Based on clinical symptoms, serum thyroxine and TRAb, thyroid ultrasound and orbital computed tomography, diagnoses were reached. Amplification of TCR beta CDR3 regions used RNA as the template. A first-round RT-PCR of the TCR CDR3 used the HTBI primer set. MiXCR, run by TCRdb on the multiplex PCR reads, gives a single entry per CDR3 protein. The sample holds hundreds of thousands of distinct CDR3 sequences, about 45% seen once. Turning to this clonotype: The antigen remains undetermined.

Germline CDR1 MGHDK, CDR2 SYGVNS. The CDR3 contains 12 residues. V was trimmed by 1 base and J by 8 bases, leaving 5 bases between them. Study conclusions and caveats: Ophthalmopathy and stable hyperthyroidism were separated by a 13 V-J model. Researchers found most expanded thyroid clonotypes above 0.001 in blood as well.

The sequencing input was peripheral blood or thyroid tissue (not recorded which). The chain recombines TRBV25-1 with TRBJ1-4; TRBD1 is a possible D gene (5 bases). This clonotype was obtained from an adult man with Graves' disease, either hyperthyroidism or ophthalmopathy (not recorded which). The CDR3 nucleotides are TGTGCCAGCAGTGAATGGGGCGAAAAACTGTTTTTT. Amino acid sequence: CASSEWGEKLFF. The whole variable domain, remainder taken from reference TRBV25-1 and TRBJ1-4, is EADIYQTPRYLVIGTGKKITLECSQTMGHDKMYWYQQDPGMELHLIHYSYGVNSTEKGDLSSESTVSRIRTEHFPLTLESARPSHTSQYLCASSEWGEKLFFGSGTQLSVL.